This TCR beta chain appears in the sequencing data of a study of cytomegalovirus exposure and HLA in healthy donors. A multiplex PCR was run with 60 Vbeta primers and 13 Jbeta primers. TCRdb keeps only in-frame clones here, not all; method: immunoSEQ multiplex PCR. This repertoire shows 100,000 or so clones, approximately 84% found once; its top ten account for approximately 2.1%. This CDR3 has 13 residues. Germline assignment: CDR1 GTSNPN and CDR2 SVGIG (reference sequence). V lost 6 bases and J 5 bases, leaving 17 bases between the germline ends. The clonotype comes from a man younger than 30 in good health and CMV-seronegative. This sequence joins TRBV30 and TRBJ2-7; a possible D gene is TRBD2 (5 bases). Sequencing used PBMCs. Here the CDR3 reads CACGSGSDHEQYF. For the CDR3, the DNA is TGTGCCTGCGGGTCGGGGTCGGACCACGAGCAGTACTTC.